The present TCR beta chain was sequenced within a study of T-cell reconstitution after alpha-beta-depleted transplantation in children. From germline, CDR1 is SGHTA and CDR2 FQGTGA. The germline V and J ends were trimmed by 3 bases and 4 bases, with 13 bases remaining between them. The CDR3 totals 16 residues. Preparation of the TCRbeta library used unique molecular identifiers. MiXCR, run by TCRdb on the PCR reads, gives a single entry per CDR3 protein. This sample carries about 370,000 distinct CDR3 sequences, around 21% of them seen once, and the ten largest clones take 3.8%. The sequence was collected from a human donor who donated a stem cell graft to a child with acute myeloid leukemia. The sample was PBMCs from the stem cell graft donor, taken from the stem cell graft. The chain is built from TRBV7-3 and TRBJ2-6, with unresolved D. CDR3 nucleotide sequence: TGTGCCAGCAGCTTGGCGGTGGGCAGAGGGGCCAACGTCCTGACTTTC. Translating gives CASSLAVGRGANVLTF.